This TCR beta chain derives from a study of T-cell reconstitution after alpha-beta-depleted transplantation in children. A library of TCRbeta sequences, prepared with unique molecular identifiers, was generated. TCRdb analysed the PCR reads with MiXCR anew, one entry per CDR3 protein. The sample has 400,000 to 500,000 distinct CDR3 sequences; about a tenth are singletons. Sequencing used PBMCs from the stem cell graft donor, obtained from the stem cell graft. The receptor's source is a human donor who donated a stem cell graft to a child with acute myeloid leukemia.

The CDR3 DNA is TGTGCCAGCAGCTTAGCAACAGGCTTTAGCTCTGGAAACACCATATATTTT. Its protein is CASSLATGFSSGNTIYF. The V gene is TRBV7-2, the J gene TRBJ1-3, with D possibly being TRBD1 (5 bases). Germline loops: CDR1 SGHTA, CDR2 FQGNSA. V was clipped by 0 bases and J by 0 bases, with 12 bases between them. The CDR3 runs to 17 residues.